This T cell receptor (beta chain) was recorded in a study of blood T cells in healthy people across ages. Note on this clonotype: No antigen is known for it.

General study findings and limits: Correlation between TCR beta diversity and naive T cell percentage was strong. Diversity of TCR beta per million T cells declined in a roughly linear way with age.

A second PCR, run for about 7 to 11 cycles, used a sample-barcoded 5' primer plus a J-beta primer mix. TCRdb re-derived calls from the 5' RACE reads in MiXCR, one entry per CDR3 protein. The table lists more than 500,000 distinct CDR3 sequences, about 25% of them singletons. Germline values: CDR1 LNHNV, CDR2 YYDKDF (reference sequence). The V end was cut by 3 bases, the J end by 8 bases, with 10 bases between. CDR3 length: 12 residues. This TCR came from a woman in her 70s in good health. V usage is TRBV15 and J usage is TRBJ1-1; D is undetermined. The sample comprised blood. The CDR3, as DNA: TGTGCCACCAGCAGGTTGTCCAGGGAAGCTTTCTTT. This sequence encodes CATSRLSREAFF.